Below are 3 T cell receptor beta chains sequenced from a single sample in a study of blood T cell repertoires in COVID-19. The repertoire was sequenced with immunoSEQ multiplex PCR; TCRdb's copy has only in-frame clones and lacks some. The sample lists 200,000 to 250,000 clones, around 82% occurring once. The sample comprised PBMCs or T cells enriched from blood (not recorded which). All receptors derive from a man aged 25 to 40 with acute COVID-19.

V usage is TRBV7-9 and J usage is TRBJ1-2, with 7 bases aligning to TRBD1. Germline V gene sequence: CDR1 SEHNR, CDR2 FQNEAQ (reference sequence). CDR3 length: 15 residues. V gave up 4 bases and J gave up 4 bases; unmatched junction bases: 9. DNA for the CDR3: TGTGCCAGCAGCTCCGCGGACAGGAGGACCTATGGCTACACCTTC. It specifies CASSSADRRTYGYTF.

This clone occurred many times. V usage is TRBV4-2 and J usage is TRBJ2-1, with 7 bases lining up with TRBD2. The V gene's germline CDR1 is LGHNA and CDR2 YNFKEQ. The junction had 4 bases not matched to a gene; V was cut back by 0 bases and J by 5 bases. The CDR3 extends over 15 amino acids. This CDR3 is CASSQDWDYDNEQFF. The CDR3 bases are TGTGCCAGCAGCCAAGATTGGGACTACGACAATGAGCAGTTCTTC.

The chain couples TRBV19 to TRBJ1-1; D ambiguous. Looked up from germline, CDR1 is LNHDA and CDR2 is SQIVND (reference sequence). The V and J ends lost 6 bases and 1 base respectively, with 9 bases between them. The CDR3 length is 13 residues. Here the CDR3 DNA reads TGTGCCAGTAGGCGGGTTTCGAACACTGAAGCTTTCTTT. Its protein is CASRRVSNTEAFF. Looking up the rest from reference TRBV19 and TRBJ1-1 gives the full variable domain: DGGITQSPKYLFRKEGQNVTLSCEQNLNHDAMYWYRQDPGQGLRLIYYSQIVNDFQKGDIAEGYSVSREKKESFPLTVTSAQKNPTAFYLCASRRVSNTEAFFGQGTRLTVV.